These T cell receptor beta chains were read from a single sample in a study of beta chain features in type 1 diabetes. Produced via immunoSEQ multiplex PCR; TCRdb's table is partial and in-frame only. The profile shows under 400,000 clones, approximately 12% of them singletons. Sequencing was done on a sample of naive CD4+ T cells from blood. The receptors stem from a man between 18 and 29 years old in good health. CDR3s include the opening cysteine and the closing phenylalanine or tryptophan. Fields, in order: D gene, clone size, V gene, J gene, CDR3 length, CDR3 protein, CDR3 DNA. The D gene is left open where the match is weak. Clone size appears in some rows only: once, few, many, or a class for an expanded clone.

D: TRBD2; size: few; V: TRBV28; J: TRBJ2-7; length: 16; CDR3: CASSSPASGGTYEQYF; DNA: TGTGCCAGCAGCTCGCCGGCTAGCGGGGGAACCTACGAGCAGTACTTC
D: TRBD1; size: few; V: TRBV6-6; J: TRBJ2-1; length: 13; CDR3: CASSTTGINEQFF; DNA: TGTGCCAGCAGTACGACAGGGATCAATGAGCAGTTCTTC
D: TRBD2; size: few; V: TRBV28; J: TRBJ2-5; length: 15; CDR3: CASSLSGLIQETQYF; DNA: TGTGCCAGCAGTTTATCGGGACTAATCCAAGAGACCCAGTACTTC
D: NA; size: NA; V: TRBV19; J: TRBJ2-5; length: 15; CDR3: CASSRGRASQETQYF; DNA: TGTGCCAGTAGCCGTGGCAGGGCCAGCCAAGAGACCCAGTACTTC
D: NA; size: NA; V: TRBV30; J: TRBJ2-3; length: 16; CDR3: CAWSDLLQRRSKTQYF; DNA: TGTGCCTGGAGTGACCTTCTCCAGCGACGAAGCAAGACGCAGTATTTT
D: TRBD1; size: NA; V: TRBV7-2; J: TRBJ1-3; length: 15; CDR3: CASGNQGASGNTIYF; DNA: TGTGCCAGCGGGAACCAGGGGGCCTCAGGAAACACCATATATTTT
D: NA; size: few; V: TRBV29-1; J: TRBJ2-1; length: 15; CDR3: CSVGLIRRSYNEQFF; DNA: TGCAGCGTGGGCCTAATTAGGCGCTCCTACAATGAGCAGTTCTTC
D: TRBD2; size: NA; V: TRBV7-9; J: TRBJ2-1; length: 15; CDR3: CASSSASGVWNEQFF; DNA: TGTGCCAGCAGCTCCGCTAGCGGGGTATGGAATGAGCAGTTCTTC
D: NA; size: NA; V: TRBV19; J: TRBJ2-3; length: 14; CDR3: CASSMRKVRDTQYF; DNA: TGTGCCAGTAGTATGAGGAAGGTCCGCGATACGCAGTATTTT
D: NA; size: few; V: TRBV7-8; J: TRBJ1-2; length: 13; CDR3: CASSLRSGWRYTF; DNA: TGTGCCAGCAGCTTAAGGTCGGGGTGGCGCTACACCTTC
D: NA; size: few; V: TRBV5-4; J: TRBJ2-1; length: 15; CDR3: CASSFDGKTYNEQFF; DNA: TGTGCCAGCAGTTTTGACGGGAAAACCTACAATGAGCAGTTCTTC
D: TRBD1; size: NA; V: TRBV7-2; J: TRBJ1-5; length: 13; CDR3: CASSFSTGEPQHF; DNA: TGTGCCAGCAGCTTCTCAACAGGGGAGCCCCAGCATTTT
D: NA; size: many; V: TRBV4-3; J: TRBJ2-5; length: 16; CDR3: CASSQGAGNSVETQYF; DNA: TGCGCCAGCAGCCAAGGTGCAGGGAATTCGGTGGAGACCCAGTACTTC
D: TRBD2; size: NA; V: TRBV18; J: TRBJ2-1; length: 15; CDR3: CASGRPGLADNEQFF; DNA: TGTGCCAGCGGGAGACCGGGACTAGCGGACAATGAGCAGTTCTTC
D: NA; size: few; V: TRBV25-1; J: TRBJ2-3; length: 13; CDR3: CASTSPGHSVRYF; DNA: TGTGCCAGCACATCTCCGGGACACTCCGTGAGGTATTTT
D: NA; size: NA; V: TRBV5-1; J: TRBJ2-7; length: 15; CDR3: CASSFGPGFLYEQYF; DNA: TGCGCCAGCAGCTTTGGCCCCGGGTTTCTGTACGAGCAGTACTTC
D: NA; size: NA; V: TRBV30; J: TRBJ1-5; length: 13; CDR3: CAWSPGLDQPQHF; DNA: TGTGCCTGGAGTCCCGGGTTGGATCAGCCCCAGCATTTT
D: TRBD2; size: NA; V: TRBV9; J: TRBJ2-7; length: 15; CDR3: CASSASSGGNYEQYF; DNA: TGTGCCAGCAGCGCGTCTAGCGGGGGGAACTACGAGCAGTACTTC
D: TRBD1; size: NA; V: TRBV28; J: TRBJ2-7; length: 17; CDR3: CASSLQFGTGESYEQYF; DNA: TGTGCCAGCAGTTTACAGTTTGGGACAGGGGAGTCCTACGAGCAGTACTTC
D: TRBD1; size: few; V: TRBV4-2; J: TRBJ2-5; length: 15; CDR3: CASSQRTGPQETQYF; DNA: TGTGCCAGCAGCCAACGGACAGGCCCCCAAGAGACCCAGTACTTC
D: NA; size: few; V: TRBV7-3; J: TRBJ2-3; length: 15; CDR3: CASSLTVAGTDTQYF; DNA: TGTGCCAGCAGCTTAACGGTAGCAGGCACAGATACGCAGTATTTT
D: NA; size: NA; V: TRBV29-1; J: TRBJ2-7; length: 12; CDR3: CSVEEPGDEQYF; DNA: TGCAGCGTTGAAGAACCCGGGGACGAGCAGTACTTC
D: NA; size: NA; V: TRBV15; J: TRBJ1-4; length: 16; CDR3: CATSRVGRQGNEKLFF; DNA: TGTGCCACCAGCAGAGTTGGGAGGCAGGGAAATGAAAAACTGTTTTTT
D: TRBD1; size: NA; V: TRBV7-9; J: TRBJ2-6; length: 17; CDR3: CASSRYRGQTGANVLTF; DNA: TGTGCCAGCAGCAGGTACAGGGGACAAACTGGGGCCAACGTCCTGACTTTC
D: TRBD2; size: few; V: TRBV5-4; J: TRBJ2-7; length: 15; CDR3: CASSLVRGSSYEQYF; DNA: TGTGCCAGCAGCTTGGTACGCGGGAGCTCCTACGAGCAGTACTTC
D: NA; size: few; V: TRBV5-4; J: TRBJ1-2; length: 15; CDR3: CASTPFTGSQDGYTF; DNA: TGTGCCAGCACCCCGTTTACAGGGTCGCAAGATGGCTACACCTTC
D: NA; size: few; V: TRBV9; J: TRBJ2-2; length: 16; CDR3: CASSVAGRGNTGELFF; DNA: TGTGCCAGCAGCGTAGCTGGGCGGGGGAACACCGGGGAGCTGTTTTTT
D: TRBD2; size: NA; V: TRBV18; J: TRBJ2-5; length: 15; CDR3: CASSPPGLARETQYF; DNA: TGTGCCAGCTCACCACCGGGACTAGCGAGGGAGACCCAGTACTTC
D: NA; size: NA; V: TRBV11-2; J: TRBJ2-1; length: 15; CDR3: CASSFVTGQFYSQFF; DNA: TGTGCCAGCAGCTTCGTCACAGGGCAATTTTATTCGCAGTTCTTC
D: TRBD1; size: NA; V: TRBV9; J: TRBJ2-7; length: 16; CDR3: CASSEETGQGSSEQYF; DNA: TGTGCCAGCAGCGAAGAAACCGGACAGGGATCAAGCGAGCAGTACTTC
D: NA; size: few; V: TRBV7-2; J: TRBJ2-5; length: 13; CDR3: CASSPYLAETQYF; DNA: TGTGCCAGCAGCCCCTACCTAGCGGAGACCCAGTACTTC
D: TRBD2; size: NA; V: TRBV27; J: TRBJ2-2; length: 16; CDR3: CASSLNGAGATGELFF; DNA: TGTGCCAGCAGTTTAAACGGTGCGGGAGCAACCGGGGAGCTGTTTTTT
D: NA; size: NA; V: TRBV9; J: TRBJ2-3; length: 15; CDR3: CASSVDGFSTDTQYF; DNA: TGTGCCAGCAGCGTAGACGGGTTTAGCACAGATACGCAGTATTTT
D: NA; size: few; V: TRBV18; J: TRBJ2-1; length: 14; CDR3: CASSPSTKDNEQFF; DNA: TGTGCCAGCTCACCGTCAACTAAAGACAATGAGCAGTTCTTC
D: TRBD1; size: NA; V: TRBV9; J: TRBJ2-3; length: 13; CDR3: CASNKQGLYTQYF; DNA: TGTGCCAGCAATAAACAGGGGTTGTATACGCAGTATTTT